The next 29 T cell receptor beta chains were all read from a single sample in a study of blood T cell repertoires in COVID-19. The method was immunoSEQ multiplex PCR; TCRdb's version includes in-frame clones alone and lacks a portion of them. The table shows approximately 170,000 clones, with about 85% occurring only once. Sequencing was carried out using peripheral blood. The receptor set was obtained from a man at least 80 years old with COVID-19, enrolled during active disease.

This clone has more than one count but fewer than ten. CDR3 region: CASSFRGTYEQYF. The CDR3 nucleotides read TGTGCCAGCAGCTTTCGGGGAACCTACGAGCAGTACTTC. The chain joins TRBV7-2 to TRBJ2-7; maybe TRBD2 (5 bases). The CDR3 covers 13 residues. Trimming cost V 3 bases and J 2 bases, with 8 bases left between them. Germline V lookup: CDR1 SGHTA, CDR2 FQGNSA.

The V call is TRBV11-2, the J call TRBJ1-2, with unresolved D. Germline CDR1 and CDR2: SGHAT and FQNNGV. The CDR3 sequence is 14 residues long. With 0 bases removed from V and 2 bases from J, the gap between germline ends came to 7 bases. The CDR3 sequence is CASSLDPVNYGYTF. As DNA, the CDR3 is TGTGCCAGCAGCTTAGATCCAGTGAACTATGGCTACACCTTC.

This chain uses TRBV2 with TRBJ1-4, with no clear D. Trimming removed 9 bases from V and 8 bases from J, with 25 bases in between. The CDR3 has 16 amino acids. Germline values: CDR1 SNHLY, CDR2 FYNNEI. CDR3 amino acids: CASVYTPAVGGEKLFF. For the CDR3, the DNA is TGTGCCAGTGTTTACACACCGGCCGTTGGAGGGGAAAAACTGTTTTTT.

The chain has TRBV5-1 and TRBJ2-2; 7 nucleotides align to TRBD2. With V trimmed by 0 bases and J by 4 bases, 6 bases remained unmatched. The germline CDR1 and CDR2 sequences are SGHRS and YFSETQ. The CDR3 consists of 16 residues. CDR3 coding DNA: TGCGCCAGCAGCTTGGTGACTAGCACTAGCACCGGGGAGCTGTTTTTT. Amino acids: CASSLVTSTSTGELFF. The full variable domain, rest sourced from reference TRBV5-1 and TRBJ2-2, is KAGVTQTPRYLIKTRGQQVTLSCSPISGHRSVSWYQQTPGQGLQFLFEYFSETQRNKGNFPGRFSGRQFSNSRSEMNVSTLELGDSALYLCASSLVTSTSTGELFFGEGSRLTVL.

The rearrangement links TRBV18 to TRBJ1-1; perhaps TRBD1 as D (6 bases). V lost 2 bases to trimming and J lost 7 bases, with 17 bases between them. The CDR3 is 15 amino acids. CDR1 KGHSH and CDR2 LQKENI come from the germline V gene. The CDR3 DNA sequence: TGTGCCAGCTCACCAACAGGGAGAGAGGGTATTGAAGCTTTCTTT. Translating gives CASSPTGREGIEAFF.

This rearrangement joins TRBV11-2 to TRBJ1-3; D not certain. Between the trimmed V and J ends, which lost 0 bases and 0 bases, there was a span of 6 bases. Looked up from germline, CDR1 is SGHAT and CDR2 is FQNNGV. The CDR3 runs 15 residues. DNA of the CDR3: TGTGCCAGCAGCTTAGACCGTAGCTCTGGAAACACCATATATTTT. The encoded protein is CASSLDRSSGNTIYF.

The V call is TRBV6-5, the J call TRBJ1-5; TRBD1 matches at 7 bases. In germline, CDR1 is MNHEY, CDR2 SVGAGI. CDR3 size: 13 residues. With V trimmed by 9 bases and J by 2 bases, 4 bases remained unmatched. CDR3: CASTGTGNQPQHF. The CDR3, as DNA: TGTGCCAGTACCGGGACAGGCAATCAGCCCCAGCATTTT.

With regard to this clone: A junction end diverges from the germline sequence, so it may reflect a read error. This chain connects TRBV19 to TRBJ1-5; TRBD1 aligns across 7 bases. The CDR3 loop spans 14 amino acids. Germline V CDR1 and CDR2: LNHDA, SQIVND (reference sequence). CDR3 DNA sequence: TGTGCCAATAGTATGGACAGGAGCAATCAGCCCCAGCATTTT. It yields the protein CANSMDRSNQPQHF.

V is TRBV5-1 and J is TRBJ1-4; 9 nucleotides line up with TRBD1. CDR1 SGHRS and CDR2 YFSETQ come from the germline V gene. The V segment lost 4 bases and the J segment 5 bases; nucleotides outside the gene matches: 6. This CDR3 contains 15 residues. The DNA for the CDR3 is TGCGCCAGCAGCGGGACAGGGTTCCCGAATGAAAAACTGTTTTTT. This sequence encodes CASSGTGFPNEKLFF.

Here the CDR3 DNA reads TGTGCCAGCAGCCCCGGACTAGCGGGGGGGCCTAGAGATACGCAGTATTTT. As protein: CASSPGLAGGPRDTQYF. V and J are TRBV11-3 and TRBJ2-3; 15 nucleotides line up with TRBD2. With V trimmed by 5 bases and J by 5 bases, 8 bases remained unmatched. This CDR3 contains 17 residues. Germline V gives CDR1 SGHNT, CDR2 YENEEA.

The CDR3 sequence is CASSFGDTPRLSEQYF. The CDR3 bases are TGTGCCAGCAGTTTCGGCGACACCCCCCGTTTGAGCGAGCAGTACTTC. V usage is TRBV27 and J usage is TRBJ2-7; no firm D call. The CDR3 is 16 residues long. CDR1 and CDR2 (germline): MNHEY, SMNVEV (reference sequence). Trimming removed 3 bases from V and 6 bases from J, with 21 bases in between.

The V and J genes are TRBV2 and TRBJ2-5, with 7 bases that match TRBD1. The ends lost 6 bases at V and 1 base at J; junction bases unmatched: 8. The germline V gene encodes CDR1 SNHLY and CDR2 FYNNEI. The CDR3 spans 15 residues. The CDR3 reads CASRGTGVSQETQYF. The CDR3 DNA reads TGTGCCAGCAGGGGAACAGGGGTCAGCCAAGAGACCCAGTACTTC.

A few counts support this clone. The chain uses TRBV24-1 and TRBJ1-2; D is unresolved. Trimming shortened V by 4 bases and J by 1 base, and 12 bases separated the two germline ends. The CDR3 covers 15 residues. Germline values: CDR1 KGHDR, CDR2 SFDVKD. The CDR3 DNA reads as TGTGCCACCAGTGAGCCCCGTGGCGGTAACTATGGCTACACCTTC. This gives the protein CATSEPRGGNYGYTF.

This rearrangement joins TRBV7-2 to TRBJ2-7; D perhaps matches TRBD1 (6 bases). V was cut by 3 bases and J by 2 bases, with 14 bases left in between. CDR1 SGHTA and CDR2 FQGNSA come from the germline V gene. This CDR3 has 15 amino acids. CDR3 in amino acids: CASSLETGRAYEQYF. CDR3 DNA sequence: TGTGCCAGCAGCTTGGAGACAGGCCGAGCCTACGAGCAGTACTTC.

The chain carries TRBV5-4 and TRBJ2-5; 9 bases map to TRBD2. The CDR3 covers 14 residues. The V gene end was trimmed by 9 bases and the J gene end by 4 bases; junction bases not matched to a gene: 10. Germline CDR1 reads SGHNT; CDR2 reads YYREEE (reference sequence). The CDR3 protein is CATGAGGAGETQYF. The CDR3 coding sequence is TGTGCCACGGGGGCGGGGGGGGCCGGAGAGACCCAGTACTTC.

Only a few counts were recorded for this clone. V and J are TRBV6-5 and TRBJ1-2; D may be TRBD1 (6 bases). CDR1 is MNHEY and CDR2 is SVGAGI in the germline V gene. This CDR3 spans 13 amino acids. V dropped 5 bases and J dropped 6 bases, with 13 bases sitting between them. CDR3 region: CASSTRRGNGYTF. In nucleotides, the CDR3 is TGTGCCAGCAGTACCCGTAGGGGGAATGGCTACACCTTC.

CDR3 in DNA: TGCGCCAGCAGCGAGGAGGGACAGGGATCCGATACGCAGTATTTT. It specifies CASSEEGQGSDTQYF. The chain recombines TRBV5-1 with TRBJ2-3, with 9 bases fitting TRBD1. The germline V gene encodes CDR1 SGHRS and CDR2 YFSETQ. CDR3 length: 15 residues. The J segment lost 6 bases and the V segment lost 4 bases, leaving 9 bases of the junction unmatched.

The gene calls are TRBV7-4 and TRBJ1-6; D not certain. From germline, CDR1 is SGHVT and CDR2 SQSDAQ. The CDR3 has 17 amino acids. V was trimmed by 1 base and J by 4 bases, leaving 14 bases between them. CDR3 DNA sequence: TGTGCCAGCAGCTTAGACGCCAGGATTACGTATAATTCACCCCTCCACTTT. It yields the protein CASSLDARITYNSPLHF.

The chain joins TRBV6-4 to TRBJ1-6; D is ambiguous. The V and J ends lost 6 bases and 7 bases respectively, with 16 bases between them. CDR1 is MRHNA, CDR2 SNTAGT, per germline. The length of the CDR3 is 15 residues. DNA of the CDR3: TGTGCCAGCAGCCCAAGCTTCGTCTTCAATTCACCCCTCCACTTT. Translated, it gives CASSPSFVFNSPLHF.

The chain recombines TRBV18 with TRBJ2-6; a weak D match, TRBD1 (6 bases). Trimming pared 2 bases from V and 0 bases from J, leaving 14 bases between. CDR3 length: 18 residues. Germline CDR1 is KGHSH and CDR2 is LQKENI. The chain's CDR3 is CASSPYGDTPSGANVLTF. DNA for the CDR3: TGTGCCAGCTCACCATATGGGGACACCCCCTCTGGGGCCAACGTCCTGACTTTC.

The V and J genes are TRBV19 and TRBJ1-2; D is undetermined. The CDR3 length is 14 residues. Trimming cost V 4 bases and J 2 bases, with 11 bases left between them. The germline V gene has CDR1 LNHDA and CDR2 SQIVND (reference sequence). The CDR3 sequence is CASSRGRGNYGYTF. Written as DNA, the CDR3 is TGTGCCAGTAGTAGAGGACGGGGAAACTATGGCTACACCTTC.

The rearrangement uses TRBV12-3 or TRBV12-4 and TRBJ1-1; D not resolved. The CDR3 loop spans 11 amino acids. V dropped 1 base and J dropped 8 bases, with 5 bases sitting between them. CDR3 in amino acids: CASSLVREAFF. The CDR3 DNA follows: TGTGCCAGCAGTTTAGTCAGAGAAGCTTTCTTT.

This CDR3 is CASSPGTGTIQYF. Here the CDR3 DNA reads TGTGCCAGCAGCCCCGGGACAGGGACCATTCAGTACTTC. The J gene is TRBJ2-4, the V gene TRBV7-2; 9 nucleotides line up with TRBD1. The CDR3 runs 13 residues. Germline CDR1 is SGHTA and CDR2 is FQGNSA. The V gene end was trimmed by 5 bases and the J gene end by 9 bases; junction bases not matched to a gene: 5.

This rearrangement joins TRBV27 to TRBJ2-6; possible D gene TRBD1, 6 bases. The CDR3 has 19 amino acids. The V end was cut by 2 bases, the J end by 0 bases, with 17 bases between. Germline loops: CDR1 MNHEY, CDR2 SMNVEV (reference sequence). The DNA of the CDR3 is TGTGCCAGCAGTTTAACCCGGACAGCTCCTTACTCTGGGGCCAACGTCCTGACTTTC. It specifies CASSLTRTAPYSGANVLTF.

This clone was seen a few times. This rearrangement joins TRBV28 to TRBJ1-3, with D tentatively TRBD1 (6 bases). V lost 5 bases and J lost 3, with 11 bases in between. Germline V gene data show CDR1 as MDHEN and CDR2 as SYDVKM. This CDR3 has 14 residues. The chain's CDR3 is CASSQGSLGNTIYF. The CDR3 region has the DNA TGTGCCAGCAGTCAGGGGTCTCTTGGAAACACCATATATTTT.

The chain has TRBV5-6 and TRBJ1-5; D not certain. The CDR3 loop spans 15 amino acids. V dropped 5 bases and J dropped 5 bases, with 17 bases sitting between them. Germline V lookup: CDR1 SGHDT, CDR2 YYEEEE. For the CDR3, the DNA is TGTGCCAGCAGTTTGAAAACCAGCGGACATCAGCCCCAGCATTTT. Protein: CASSLKTSGHQPQHF.

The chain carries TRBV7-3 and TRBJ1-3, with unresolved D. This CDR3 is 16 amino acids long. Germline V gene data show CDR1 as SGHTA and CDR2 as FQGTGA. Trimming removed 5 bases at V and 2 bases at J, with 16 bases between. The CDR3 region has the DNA TGTGCCAGCAGCCACGACTTTACCCCCACTGGAAACACCATATATTTT. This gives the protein CASSHDFTPTGNTIYF.

The DNA for the CDR3 is TGCGCCAGCAGCTTGGAGGCCCAGTCAGGAGAGACCCAGTACTTC. Translating gives CASSLEAQSGETQYF. V is TRBV5-1 and J is TRBJ2-5; the D is unclear. The CDR3 spans 15 residues. The V gene's germline CDR1 is SGHRS and CDR2 YFSETQ. Trimming took off 0 bases at V and 4 bases at J, with 13 bases between the two ends.

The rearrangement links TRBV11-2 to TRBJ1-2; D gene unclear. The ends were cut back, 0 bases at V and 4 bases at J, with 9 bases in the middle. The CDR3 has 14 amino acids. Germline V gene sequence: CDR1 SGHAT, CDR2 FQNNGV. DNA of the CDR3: TGTGCCAGCAGCTTAGATATAGCCCTCTATGGCTACACCTTC. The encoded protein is CASSLDIALYGYTF. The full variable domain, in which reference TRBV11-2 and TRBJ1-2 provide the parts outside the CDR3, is EAGVAQSPRYKIIEKRQSVAFWCNPISGHATLYWYQQILGQGPKLLIQFQNNGVVDDSQLPKDRFSAERLKGVDSTLKIQPAKLEDSAVYLCASSLDIALYGYTFGSGTRLTVV.